This T cell receptor (beta chain) was obtained from a study of patients and donors after allogeneic stem cell transplantation. Between the trimmed V and J ends, which lost 5 bases and 2 bases, there was a span of 14 bases. The CDR3 covers 15 residues. Per the germline V gene, CDR1 is MNHNS and CDR2 is SASEGT. Each CDR3 protein gets one entry after TCRdb re-called the RT-PCR reads with MiXCR. The sample shows about a million distinct CDR3 sequences, over 15% of them seen only once. The TCR was taken from a human donor who was either an allogeneic HSCT recipient or a stem cell or donor lymphocyte infusion donor (not recorded which). It is not recorded whose cells these are; they may come from a transplant donor. The rearrangement links TRBV6-1 to TRBJ2-3, with D uncertain. Sequencing was done on a sample of blood, either unsorted or a sorted T cell fraction (not recorded which). The CDR3 DNA sequence: TGTGCCAGCAGTCCCGACTTTTCCTACACAGATACGCAGTATTTT. It codes for CASSPDFSYTDTQYF.